What follows are 14 T cell receptor beta chains derived from one specimen sequenced in a study of blood T cell repertoires in COVID-19. Libraries were prepared by immunoSEQ multiplex PCR; TCRdb keeps only in-frame clonotypes and omits some of them. The table includes 70,000 to 80,000 clones, approximately 80% detected once. The specimen was peripheral blood. These receptors came from a man aged 50 to 60 with acute or convalescent COVID-19.

This clone was observed a handful of times. This rearrangement joins TRBV6-5 to TRBJ1-1; TRBD1 agrees at 9 bases. Per the germline V gene, CDR1 is MNHEY and CDR2 is SVGAGI. V shed 6 bases and J 4 bases; nucleotides not matched to a gene: 9. There are 15 residues in the CDR3. The CDR3 region is CASSRTGVGSTEAFF. For the CDR3, the DNA is TGTGCCAGCAGCAGGACAGGGGTGGGGAGCACTGAAGCTTTCTTT.

The chain has TRBV9 and TRBJ1-2, with 7 bases aligning to TRBD1. CDR3 length: 15 residues. The V segment lost 3 bases and the J segment 7 bases; nucleotides outside the gene matches: 12. The germline V gene encodes CDR1 SGDLS and CDR2 YYNGEE. This chain's CDR3 is CASSERQGGYGGYTF. DNA for the CDR3: TGTGCCAGCAGCGAGCGACAGGGTGGGTACGGTGGCTACACCTTC.

The chain carries TRBV7-3 and TRBJ2-6; D gene ambiguous. The CDR3 has 13 amino acids. Germline loops: CDR1 SGHTA, CDR2 FQGTGA. Trimming left V 9 bases short and J 3 bases short, with 9 bases between. The CDR3 here is CASASVGANVLTF. CDR3 sequence (DNA): TGTGCCAGTGCCTCGGTTGGGGCCAACGTCCTGACTTTC.

This clone showed up just once. The V gene is TRBV29-1, the J gene TRBJ1-2; D ambiguous. This CDR3 region has 12 residues. From germline, CDR1 is SQVTM and CDR2 ANQGSEA. V was cut by 6 bases and J by 4 bases, with 12 bases left in between. Here the CDR3 reads CSVPRVGYGYTF. The CDR3 DNA reads as TGCAGCGTCCCCCGGGTGGGCTATGGCTACACCTTC.

The V call is TRBV6-5, the J call TRBJ1-3, with D perhaps matching TRBD1 (5 bases). Germline V gene sequence: CDR1 MNHEY, CDR2 SVGAGI. The CDR3 runs to 14 residues. Trimming took 3 bases from V and 1 from J, leaving 7 bases between them. The CDR3 spells CASSYTGSGNTIYF. In nucleotides, the CDR3 is TGTGCCAGCAGTTATACAGGTTCTGGAAACACCATATATTTT.

This clone was counted a single time. The V gene is TRBV27, the J gene TRBJ2-2; D is perhaps TRBD1 (6 bases). Trimming took off 3 bases at V and 0 bases at J, with 8 bases between the two ends. The CDR3 has 15 amino acids. Germline CDR1 is MNHEY and CDR2 is SMNVEV (reference sequence). CDR3 in amino acids: CASSFWGPNTGELFF. DNA of the CDR3: TGTGCCAGCAGTTTTTGGGGGCCGAACACCGGGGAGCTGTTTTTT.

This chain uses TRBV7-3 with TRBJ2-1; tentative D call: TRBD2 (6 bases). V gave up 5 bases and J gave up 0 bases, with 11 bases separating them. This CDR3 has 15 amino acids. The germline gives CDR1 SGHTA, CDR2 FQGTGA. CDR3 residues: CASSISGPSYNEQFF. The CDR3 DNA sequence: TGTGCCAGCAGCATTAGCGGACCCTCCTACAATGAGCAGTTCTTC. The variable domain in full, with the rest retrieved from reference TRBV7-3 and TRBJ2-1, is GAGVSQTPSNKVTEKGKYVELRCDPISGHTALYWYRQSLGQGPEFLIYFQGTGAADDSGLPNDRFFAVRPEGSVSTLKIQRTERGDSAVYLCASSISGPSYNEQFFGPGTRLTVL.

In DNA form, the CDR3 reads TGTGCCAGCAGACGGACAGGGGGCTCTGGGGCCAACGTCCTGACTTTC. Its protein product is CASRRTGGSGANVLTF. The chain joins TRBV27 to TRBJ2-6, with 10 bases that match TRBD1. Germline V CDR1 and CDR2: MNHEY, SMNVEV (reference sequence). The CDR3 consists of 16 residues. V shed 6 bases, J shed 0 bases, and the junction held 2 bases outside the gene matches.

V usage is TRBV6-2 or TRBV6-3 and J usage is TRBJ2-5; the D is unclear. Germline V gives CDR1 MNHEY, CDR2 SVGEGT. V dropped 5 bases and J dropped 7 bases, with 17 bases sitting between them. This CDR3 spans 14 amino acids. CDR3 sequence reads: CASSNIAPTGTQYF. The DNA for the CDR3 is TGTGCCAGCAGTAATATAGCCCCCACCGGGACCCAGTACTTC.

V and J are TRBV5-5 and TRBJ2-6, with no clear D. This CDR3 region has 15 residues. V was shortened by 4 bases and J by 2 bases, with 10 bases between the two germline ends. Germline loops: CDR1 SGHKS, CDR2 YYEKEE (reference sequence). The CDR3: CASSPTQAGANVLTF. Here the CDR3 DNA reads TGTGCCAGCAGCCCCACTCAAGCTGGGGCCAACGTCCTGACTTTC.

The rearrangement uses TRBV5-1 and TRBJ2-3, with 9 bases lining up with TRBD2. Trimming took 0 bases from V and 0 from J; bases not matched to a gene: 2. This CDR3 comprises 16 residues. Germline CDR1 reads SGHRS; CDR2 reads YFSETQ. CDR3 loop: CASSLGLADSTDTQYF. CDR3 sequence (DNA): TGCGCCAGCAGCTTGGGACTAGCGGATAGCACAGATACGCAGTATTTT. Complete variable domain (other parts from reference TRBV5-1 and TRBJ2-3): KAGVTQTPRYLIKTRGQQVTLSCSPISGHRSVSWYQQTPGQGLQFLFEYFSETQRNKGNFPGRFSGRQFSNSRSEMNVSTLELGDSALYLCASSLGLADSTDTQYFGPGTRLTVL.

J is TRBJ2-3 and V is TRBV24-1; TRBD2 might be the D (5 bases). Trimming took 0 bases from V and 1 from J, leaving 7 bases between them. Germline assignment: CDR1 KGHDR and CDR2 SFDVKD. The CDR3 consists of 15 residues. The CDR3 sequence: CATSDLAGRTDTQYF. Written as DNA, the CDR3 is TGTGCCACCAGTGATTTGGCGGGCCGCACAGATACGCAGTATTTT.

The chain combines TRBV2 with TRBJ1-6, with D maybe TRBD1 (5 bases). The germline V gene has CDR1 SNHLY and CDR2 FYNNEI. This CDR3 is 15 amino acids long. V was shortened by 5 bases and J by 7 bases, with 15 bases between the two germline ends. Here the CDR3 DNA reads TGTGCCAGCAGTCCCGGCGGGGGTCGAAATTCACCCCTCCACTTT. This codes for CASSPGGGRNSPLHF.

The chain carries TRBV5-1 and TRBJ1-2, with D perhaps TRBD1 (5 bases). Between the trimmed V and J ends, which lost 2 bases and 4 bases, there was a span of 15 bases. Germline V CDR1 and CDR2: SGHRS, YFSETQ. This CDR3 has 15 residues. The CDR3 bases are TGCGCCAGCAGCTTAACAGGTGATAATGCCTATGGCTACACCTTC. The encoded protein is CASSLTGDNAYGYTF.